The present entry profiles one T cell receptor (beta chain) with its context. Its specificity is unknown. The data were taken from a study of T cells expressing NK-cell markers. At the level of the study: Underlying the TCR beta repertoires were sorted CD3+CD56+NKG2C+, CD3+CD56+NKG2C- and CD3+CD56-NKG2C+ T cells.

Germline V gene lookup returns CDR1 MNHEY and CDR2 SVGEGT. CDR3 size: 12 residues. Study conclusions and caveats: Four donors likewise had their CD3+CD56-NKG2C+ fraction led by these clonotypes.

For TCR beta, cDNA was produced by 5'RACE template switching with UMIs. One entry per CDR3 protein, without DNA, is what TCRdb gives after re-calling the 5' RACE reads. The sample data list 150,000 to 160,000 distinct CDR3 sequences. Sequencing was carried out using blood T cells: a sorted CD56 or NKG2C T cell subset, CD4+ or CD8+ T cells, or bulk PBMC T cells (not recorded which). The TCR comes from a woman aged 45-65 years in good health. The chain couples TRBV6-2 or TRBV6-3 to TRBJ2-1. The CDR3 reads CASSPVKYEQFF.